Below, 8 T cell receptor beta chains from the same sample are listed, as sequenced in a study of shared clonotypes between healthy human individuals. TCRdb keeps only in-frame clones here, not all; method: immunoSEQ multiplex PCR. Of roughly 2.2 million clones in the sample, around 90% are singletons; the top ten hold 0.37%. The sequenced sample was naive CD4+ T cells from PBMCs. Subset here: CD45RA+ positively selected. The source is a young man in good health. Some clones in this sample may be carry-over from other donors' samples.

The V call is TRBV6-5, the J call TRBJ2-1; 9 positions match TRBD2. Per the germline V gene, CDR1 is MNHEY and CDR2 is SVGAGI. Trimming cost V 8 bases and J 4 bases; bases outside gene matches: 9. This CDR3 is 15 amino acids long. CDR3 in DNA: TGTGCCAGCGGCTACCGACTAGCGGCATACAATGAGCAGTTCTTC. Its protein product is CASGYRLAAYNEQFF.

This clone was counted between two and nine times. The V call is TRBV27, the J call TRBJ1-1; no definite D call. V lost 3 bases, J lost 4 bases, and 18 bases lay in between. Looked up from germline, CDR1 is MNHEY and CDR2 is SMNVEV (reference sequence). There are 16 residues in the CDR3. DNA of the CDR3: TGTGCCAGCAGTTTCGATTGGCGGGGATCGGGCACTGAAGCTTTCTTT. Translated: CASSFDWRGSGTEAFF.

The chain links TRBV27 to TRBJ2-4, with D possibly matching TRBD1 (6 bases). Germline lookup yields CDR1 MNHEY and CDR2 SMNVEV (reference sequence). CDR3 length: 17 amino acids. Trimming pared 6 bases from V and 7 bases from J, leaving 25 bases between. As DNA, the CDR3 is TGTGCCAGCAGCCCTAGAACCGGGACAAAAATCCGGAACATTCAGTACTTC. This codes for CASSPRTGTKIRNIQYF.

DNA of the CDR3: TGCGCCAGCAAGGTTAGGTCGGGGAACATTTCCTACGAGCAGTACTTC. Translating it yields CASKVRSGNISYEQYF. This chain uses TRBV10-1 with TRBJ2-7; perhaps TRBD2 as D (5 bases). V shed 7 bases and J shed 1 base, with 20 bases lying between them. CDR3 length: 16 amino acids. Germline V gene data show CDR1 as WNHNN and CDR2 as SYGVQD (reference sequence).

This clone was counted a single time. This chain joins TRBV5-4 and TRBJ1-1; D remains ambiguous. V gave up 4 bases and J gave up 1 base, with 11 bases separating them. Germline CDR1 SGHNT, CDR2 YYREEE (reference sequence). The CDR3 totals 14 residues. Here the CDR3 reads CASSPPDWNTEAFF. In DNA form, the CDR3 reads TGTGCCAGCAGCCCACCGGACTGGAACACTGAAGCTTTCTTT.

This chain joins TRBV14 and TRBJ2-7; the D gene is possibly TRBD2 (6 bases). This CDR3 is built from 14 residues. With 0 bases removed from V and 6 bases from J, the gap between germline ends came to 12 bases. Germline assignment: CDR1 SGHDN and CDR2 FVKESK. The chain's CDR3 is CASSQDWVGGEQYF. CDR3 nucleotides: TGTGCCAGCAGCCAAGATTGGGTCGGGGGCGAGCAGTACTTC.

The CDR3 coding sequence is TGTGCCAGCTCTTACCTAGCGTCTGGCCAAGAGACCCAGTACTTC. Its protein is CASSYLASGQETQYF. The chain has TRBV6-5 and TRBJ2-5; TRBD2 might be the D (6 bases). The germline CDR1 and CDR2 sequences are MNHEY and SVGAGI. CDR3 size: 15 residues. V was clipped by 8 bases and J by 1 base, with 17 bases between them.

This chain links TRBV7-9 with TRBJ1-4; no reliable D call. The V end was cut by 11 bases, the J end by 3 bases, with 16 bases between. From germline, CDR1 is SEHNR and CDR2 FQNEAQ (reference sequence). The CDR3 is 14 residues long. The CDR3 protein is CAATARKANEKLFF. DNA for the CDR3: TGTGCCGCCACCGCCAGGAAGGCTAATGAAAAACTGTTTTTT.